This T cell receptor beta chain was sequenced in a study of blood T cell repertoires in COVID-19. The wider study: From T cells, B-cell-depleted T cells, or PBMCs came the material, which was cDNA or gDNA.

With 1 base removed from V and 6 bases from J, the gap between germline ends came to 10 bases. The length of the CDR3 is 14 residues. Germline V gene sequence: CDR1 LGHDT, CDR2 YNNKEL (reference sequence). Original analysis: Estimated nucleated cell counts came from reference gene primer amplification. TCRdb's table, derived via immunoSEQ multiplex PCR, lists solely in-frame clones and lacks some. From that table come the V and J calls and clone size; the DNA was used to work out D and trimming. The sample consists of approximately 300,000 clones, more than 90% of them appearing once. Participant reports of clinical history set cohort assignment. Cohort 3 donors counted as recovered after two negative PCRs, clearance, or resolved symptoms.

The chain uses TRBV3-1 (or the pseudogene TRBV3-2) and TRBJ1-5, with TRBD1 as a possible D gene (5 bases). Sample: PBMCs or T cells enriched from blood (not recorded which). The sequence came from a man in his sixties who had recovered from COVID-19. This chain's CDR3 is CASSQAGFGQPQHF. For the CDR3, the DNA is TGTGCCAGCAGCCAAGCAGGGTTTGGTCAGCCCCAGCATTTT.